This entry concerns a single T cell receptor (beta chain). The antigen remains undetermined. TCRB transcripts that were expressed got sequenced, as all of the isolated RNA had been reverse transcribed. The protocol was immunoSEQ multiplex PCR, while the TCRdb copy is restricted to in-frame clones and leaves out a portion. The profile covers 120,000 or so clones, with roughly 17% appearing a single time and 2.6% taken by the ten largest. The data are from a study of beta chain features in type 1 diabetes. Each donor gave one heparinised blood draw averaging about 116 mL. A sort by CD45RO/CCR7/CD25/CD127/CD95/CD27 yielded CD4+ naive, central memory, regulatory and stem cell-like memory cells. The CDR3 totals 15 residues. Trimming took off 8 bases at V and 4 bases at J, with 20 bases between the two ends. CDR1 MDHEN and CDR2 SYDVKM come from the germline V gene. Findings and limits, study-wide: In every one of the four CD4+ subsets, TCRB CDR3s were moderately but significantly shorter in Type 1 diabetes patients. The study found fewer insertions and more deletions at VDJ junctions in type 1 diabetes patients.

The clonotype originates from a man aged 18 to 35 with type 1 diabetes. The V call is TRBV28, the J call TRBJ1-2; D may be TRBD1 (6 bases). Specimen: central memory CD4+ T cells from blood. CDR3 bases: TGTGCCAGCCAACCACCGGGGCAGGGGTTCTATGGCTACACCTTC. It specifies CASQPPGQGFYGYTF.